This T cell receptor beta chain was observed in a study of T cell responses to AZD1222 COVID-19 vaccine. Deletions cut 5 bases from V and 1 base from J, with 12 bases between. The CDR3 has 14 amino acids. Germline values: CDR1 MNHEY, CDR2 SMNVEV (reference sequence). Data came from immunoSEQ multiplex PCR; TCRdb stores just in-frame clones and leaves some out. Of around 130,000 clones listed, roughly 86% were seen once; the top ten hold about 12%. Sequencing used peripheral blood, obtained on day 0 of AZD1222 vaccination. This TCR derives from an adult in good health. The J gene is TRBJ2-7, the V gene TRBV27; a weak D match, TRBD1 (5 bases). Here the CDR3 DNA reads TGTGCCAGCAGTATTATAGGACAATCCTACGAGCAGTACTTC. Translating it yields CASSIIGQSYEQYF.